The text below deals with one T cell receptor (beta chain). This record comes from a study of blood T cell repertoires in COVID-19. Data came from immunoSEQ multiplex PCR; TCRdb stores just in-frame clones and leaves some out. This table has 400,000 to 450,000 clones, over 75% appearing once. Trimming removed 5 bases from V and 10 bases from J; junction bases left unmatched: 6. The CDR3 covers 12 residues. This sequence was found in a man in his thirties or forties who had recovered from COVID-19. What was sequenced was PBMCs or T cells enriched from blood (not recorded which). V is TRBV12-3 or TRBV12-4 and J is TRBJ2-3; 7 nucleotides line up with TRBD1. CDR3 DNA: TGTGCCAGCAGTCTCACAGGGGTGGCGCAGTATTTT. Translating gives CASSLTGVAQYF.